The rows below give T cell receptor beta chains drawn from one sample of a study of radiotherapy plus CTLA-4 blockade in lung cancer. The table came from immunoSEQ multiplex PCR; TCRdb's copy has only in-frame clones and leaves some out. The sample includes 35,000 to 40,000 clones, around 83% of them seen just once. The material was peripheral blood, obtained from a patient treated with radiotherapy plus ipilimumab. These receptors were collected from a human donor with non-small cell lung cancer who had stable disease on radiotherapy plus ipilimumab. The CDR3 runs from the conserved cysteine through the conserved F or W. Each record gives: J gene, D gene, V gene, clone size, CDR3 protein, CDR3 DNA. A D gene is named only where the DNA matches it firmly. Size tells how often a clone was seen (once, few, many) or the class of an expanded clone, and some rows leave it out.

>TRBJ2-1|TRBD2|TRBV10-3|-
CAISGSGTSGNAYNEQFF
TGTGCCATCAGTGGTTCCGGGACTAGCGGGAACGCCTACAATGAGCAGTTCTTC
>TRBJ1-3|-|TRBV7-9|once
CASSSTDSAGNTIYF
TGTGCCAGCAGCTCCACCGACAGCGCTGGAAACACCATATATTTT
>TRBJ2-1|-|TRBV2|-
CASSGGGGLYNEQFF
TGTGCCAGCAGTGGAGGGGGGGGACTTTACAATGAGCAGTTCTTC
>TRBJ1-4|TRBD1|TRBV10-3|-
CAIRPDQGDEKLFF
TGTGCCATCAGGCCCGACCAGGGGGACGAAAAACTGTTTTTT
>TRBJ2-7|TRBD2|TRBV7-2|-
CASSLVAGAGRGPLVQYF
TGTGCCAGCAGCTTAGTCGCGGGTGCAGGGAGGGGACCGTTAGTGCAGTACTTC
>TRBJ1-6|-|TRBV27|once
CASSNIGGSPLHF
TGTGCCAGCAGCAACATCGGAGGTTCACCCCTCCACTTT
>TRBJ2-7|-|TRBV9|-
CASSTQGLPYGQYF
TGTGCCAGCAGCACCCAGGGTTTACCCTACGGGCAGTACTTC
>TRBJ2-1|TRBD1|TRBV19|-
CASSRQGRQNNEQFF
TGTGCCAGTAGCCGACAGGGGAGACAAAACAATGAGCAGTTCTTC
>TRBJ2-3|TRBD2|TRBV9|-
CASSVDGRADTQYF
TGTGCCAGCAGCGTAGACGGGAGGGCTGATACGCAGTATTTT
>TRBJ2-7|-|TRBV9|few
CASSPSGLIYEQYF
TGTGCCAGCAGCCCCTCGGGACTTATATACGAGCAGTACTTC
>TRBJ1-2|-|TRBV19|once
CAIDTDGGYTF
TGTGCCATTGACACAGACGGTGGCTACACCTTC
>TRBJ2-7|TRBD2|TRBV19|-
CASSAGLASYEQYF
TGTGCCAGTAGCGCGGGACTAGCGTCCTACGAGCAGTACTTC
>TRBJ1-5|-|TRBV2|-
CASGGIADQPQHF
TGTGCCAGCGGCGGAATAGCGGATCAGCCCCAGCATTTT